The 14 T cell receptor beta chains given below trace back to one sample, sequenced in a study of CD8+ T cells in alopecia areata. Sequencing templates came from extracted RNA that was reverse transcribed into cDNA. The protocol was immunoSEQ multiplex PCR, while the TCRdb copy is restricted to in-frame clones and leaves out a portion. The sample includes over 150,000 clones, roughly 56% seen only once; the top ten take roughly 5.3%. The sample comprised CD8+ T cells sorted from blood. The receptors originated from a human donor in good health.

The V call is TRBV27, the J call TRBJ2-7; tentatively, D is TRBD2 (6 bases). Germline V gene lookup returns CDR1 MNHEY and CDR2 SMNVEV (reference sequence). V lost 6 bases to trimming and J lost 3 bases, with 15 bases between them. CDR3 length: 14 residues. CDR3 nucleotide sequence: TGTGCCAGCAGACCCGGGGGAGATTTCTACGAGCAGTACTTC. Protein sequence: CASRPGGDFYEQYF.

The chain employs TRBV30 and TRBJ1-2; D not certain. The CDR3 extends over 12 amino acids. CDR1 and CDR2 (germline): GTSNPN, SVGIG (reference sequence). The V end lost 2 bases, the J end lost 5 bases, and 9 bases lay between the germline ends. The DNA for the CDR3 is TGTGCCTGGAGTCCTAACTGGTATGGCTACACCTTC. Amino acid sequence: CAWSPNWYGYTF.

This clone occurred a few times. The chain couples TRBV15 to TRBJ2-1, with 7 bases identical to TRBD2. CDR3 length equals 14 residues. Germline CDR1 and CDR2: LNHNV and YYDKDF (reference sequence). Trimming at V came to 2 bases and at J to 8 bases, leaving 6 bases not matched to a gene. In DNA form, the CDR3 reads TGTGCCACCAGCAGAAAGAGCGGGGCGGATGAGCAGTTCTTC. It encodes CATSRKSGADEQFF.

This chain links TRBV2 with TRBJ2-7, with 10 nucleotides matching TRBD2. V trimming: 8 bases; J trimming: 2 bases; junction bases outside the gene matches: 15. Per the germline V gene, CDR1 is SNHLY and CDR2 is FYNNEI. The CDR3 loop spans 17 amino acids. DNA of the CDR3: TGTGCCAGCTGGACCCTGGTAGCGGGGGGCCTCACCTACGAGCAGTACTTC. Protein: CASWTLVAGGLTYEQYF.

CDR3 DNA: TGTGCCAGCAGCTTTGGGGGTCGGAACACTGAAGCTTTCTTT. Translated, it gives CASSFGGRNTEAFF. The chain joins TRBV7-9 to TRBJ1-1; a weak D match, TRBD1 (5 bases). This CDR3 region has 14 residues. V was cut by 3 bases and J by 1 base, with 9 bases left in between. The germline CDR1 and CDR2 sequences are SEHNR and FQNEAQ (reference sequence).

The genes are TRBV15 and TRBJ2-1; 8 bases align to TRBD2. V lost 1 base to trimming and J lost 5 bases; unmatched junction nucleotides: 4. There are 15 residues in the CDR3. CDR1 is LNHNV and CDR2 is YYDKDF in the germline V gene (reference sequence). The CDR3 loop is CATSRVAGGHNEQFF. The CDR3 DNA follows: TGTGCCACCAGCAGAGTGGCGGGGGGACACAATGAGCAGTTCTTC. The full variable domain, completed using reference TRBV15 and TRBJ2-1, is DAMVIQNPRYQVTQFGKPVTLSCSQTLNHNVMYWYQQKSSQAPKLLFHYYDKDFNNEADTPDNFQSRRPNTSFCFLDIRSPGLGDTAMYLCATSRVAGGHNEQFFGPGTRLTVL.

V and J are TRBV29-1 and TRBJ1-2; D is unresolved. In germline, CDR1 is SQVTM, CDR2 ANQGSEA. Trimming cost V 0 bases and J 3 bases, with 8 bases left between them. The CDR3 consists of 13 residues. The CDR3 nucleotides are TGCAGCGTTGAAGACGTGAGGTACTATGGCTACACCTTC. Translating it yields CSVEDVRYYGYTF.

The rearrangement links TRBV7-9 to TRBJ1-1, with TRBD1 as a possible D gene (5 bases). CDR1 is SEHNR, CDR2 FQNEAQ, per germline (reference sequence). Trimming took off 5 bases at V and 11 bases at J, with 15 bases between the two ends. CDR3 length equals 12 residues. DNA of the CDR3: TGTGCCAGCAGCCGGGACGGATTGAACGCTTTCTTT. Encoded protein: CASSRDGLNAFF.

The genes are TRBV28 and TRBJ1-6; 7 nucleotides match TRBD1. The V gene end was trimmed by 5 bases and the J gene end by 7 bases; junction bases not matched to a gene: 5. Germline-derived CDR1 and CDR2 are MDHEN and SYDVKM. This CDR3 contains 14 residues. The CDR3 DNA sequence: TGTGCCAGCAGTCTCACAGGGGTGAATTCACCCCTCCACTTT. As protein: CASSLTGVNSPLHF.

V is TRBV11-2 and J is TRBJ1-1; no clear D gene. The CDR3 contains 16 residues. V lost 0 bases to trimming and J lost 3 bases, with 14 bases between them. Germline lookup yields CDR1 SGHAT and CDR2 FQNNGV. CDR3 sequence: CASSLDRARAHTEAFF. CDR3 sequence (DNA): TGTGCCAGCAGCTTAGATCGGGCCAGAGCTCACACTGAAGCTTTCTTT.

The chain uses TRBV4-1 and TRBJ2-7; 8 positions agree with TRBD1. J lost 6 bases, V lost 2 bases, and 9 bases had no gene match. The CDR3 sequence is 15 residues long. CDR1 MGHRA and CDR2 YSYEKL come from the germline V gene. The CDR3 region has the DNA TGCGCCAGCAGCCAAACGGGGCAGGGGGCTCGCGAGCAGTACTTC. Its translation is CASSQTGQGAREQYF.

The V and J genes are TRBV11-3 and TRBJ2-7, with a weak D call TRBD1 (5 bases). Germline V lookup: CDR1 SGHNT, CDR2 YENEEA. Trimming took 5 bases from V and 5 from J, leaving 16 bases between them. This CDR3 has 14 amino acids. The CDR3 loop is CASSPPKGNHEQYF. CDR3 sequence (DNA): TGTGCCAGCAGCCCCCCCAAGGGGAACCACGAGCAGTACTTC. The full variable domain, its missing parts supplied by reference TRBV11-3 and TRBJ2-7, is EAGVVQSPRYKIIEKKQPVAFWCNPISGHNTLYWYLQNLGQGPELLIRYENEEAVDDSQLPKDRFSAERLKGVDSTLKIQPAELGDSAVYLCASSPPKGNHEQYFGPGTRLTVT.

CDR3 region: CASSLLMLGEQFF. The CDR3 bases are TGTGCCAGCAGCTTGTTGATGCTGGGTGAGCAGTTCTTC. The chain recombines TRBV5-6 with TRBJ2-1; D is undetermined. This CDR3 spans 13 amino acids. Trimming cost V 1 base and J 9 bases, with 11 bases left between them. Germline CDR1 SGHDT, CDR2 YYEEEE.

This clone was recorded only once. The gene calls are TRBV13 and TRBJ1-1, with D perhaps TRBD1 (5 bases). Trimming left V 3 bases short and J 0 bases short, with 8 bases between. Germline V gives CDR1 PRHDT, CDR2 FYEKMQ (reference sequence). The CDR3 length is 14 residues. CDR3 nucleotides: TGTGCCAGCAGCTTCGGGACTATGAACACTGAAGCTTTCTTT. Its translation: CASSFGTMNTEAFF.